This TCR beta chain was identified during a study of early T cells in non-severe SARS-CoV-2 infection. From germline, CDR1 is PRHDT and CDR2 FYEKMQ (reference sequence). The trim removed 4 bases at V and 7 bases at J, leaving 4 bases unmatched. The CDR3 runs 13 residues. The study, taken as a whole, reports: Missing private and CD4 specificities, VDJdb matching favored anti-spike CD8 responses.

This clonotype was seen many times. What it binds is unknown. TCRdb fed the 5' RACE reads into MiXCR, producing one record per CDR3 protein. The repertoire holds about 58,000 distinct CDR3 sequences, with under 15% as singletons. V gene TRBV13 combines with J gene TRBJ1-5, with TRBD1 matching over 7 bases. The origin of this receptor is an adult who was a healthcare worker with PCR-confirmed SARS-CoV-2 infection or an uninfected control (not recorded which). The source material was whole blood. This chain's CDR3 is CASSYDRDQPQHF. The CDR3 coding sequence is TGTGCCAGCAGCTACGACAGGGACCAGCCCCAGCATTTT.